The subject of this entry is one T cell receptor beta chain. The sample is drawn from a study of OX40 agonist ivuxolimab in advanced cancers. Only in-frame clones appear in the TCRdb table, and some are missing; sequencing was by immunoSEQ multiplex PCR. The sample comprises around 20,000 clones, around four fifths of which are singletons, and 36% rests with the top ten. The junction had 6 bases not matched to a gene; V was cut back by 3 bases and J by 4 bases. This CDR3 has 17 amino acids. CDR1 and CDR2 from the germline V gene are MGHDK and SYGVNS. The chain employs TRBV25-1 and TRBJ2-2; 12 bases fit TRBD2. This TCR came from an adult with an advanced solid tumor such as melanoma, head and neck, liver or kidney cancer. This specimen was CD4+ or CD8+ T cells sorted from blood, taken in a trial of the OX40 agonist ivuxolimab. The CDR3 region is CASSEIGLAGTTGELFF. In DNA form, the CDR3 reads TGTGCCAGCAGTGAGATCGGACTAGCGGGGACCACCGGGGAGCTGTTTTTT.